The 2 T cell receptor beta chains below were found in one sample sequenced in a study of shared clonotypes between healthy human individuals. The data were produced by immunoSEQ multiplex PCR, yet TCRdb's version contains in-frame clones alone and is incomplete. The repertoire holds about 1.5 million clones, with over 95% as singletons. Sequenced material: naive CD4+ T cells sorted from blood. As for subset: CD45RA+ positively selected. The receptor set was obtained from a man in his thirties or forties in good health.

The rearrangement uses TRBV5-8 and TRBJ2-1; 13 positions agree with TRBD2. The CDR3 covers 15 residues. Germline V gives CDR1 SGHTS, CDR2 YDEGEE. Germline trimming cut 3 bases from V and 9 bases from J; bases unmatched to any gene: 6. The CDR3 spells CASSSGLAGAGEQFF. Here the CDR3 DNA reads TGTGCCAGCAGCTCCGGACTAGCGGGAGCAGGTGAGCAGTTCTTC.

The V and J genes are TRBV5-4 and TRBJ2-1; TRBD2 matches 9 bases. This CDR3 has 16 residues. J gave up 0 bases and V 4 bases, and 5 bases lay outside the gene matches. Germline CDR1 SGHNT, CDR2 YYREEE (reference sequence). CDR3 nucleotides: TGTGCCAGCAGCAGTCTAGCGGGAACCTCCTACAATGAGCAGTTCTTC. It translates to CASSSLAGTSYNEQFF.